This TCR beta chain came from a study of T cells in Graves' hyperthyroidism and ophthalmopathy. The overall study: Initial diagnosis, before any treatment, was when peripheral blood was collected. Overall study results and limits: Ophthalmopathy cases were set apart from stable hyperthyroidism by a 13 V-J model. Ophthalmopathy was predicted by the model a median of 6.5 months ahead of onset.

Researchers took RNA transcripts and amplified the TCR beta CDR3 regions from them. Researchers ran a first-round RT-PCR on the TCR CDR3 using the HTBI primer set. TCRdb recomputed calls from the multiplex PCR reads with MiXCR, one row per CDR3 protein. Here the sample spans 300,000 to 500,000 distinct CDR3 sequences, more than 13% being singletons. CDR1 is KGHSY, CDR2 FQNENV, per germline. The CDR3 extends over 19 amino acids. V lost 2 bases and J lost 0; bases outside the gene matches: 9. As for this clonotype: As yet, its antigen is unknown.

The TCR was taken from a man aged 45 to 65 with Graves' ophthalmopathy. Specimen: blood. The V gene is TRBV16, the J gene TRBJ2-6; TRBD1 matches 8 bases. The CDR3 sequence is CASSQHLGQGPSGANVLTF. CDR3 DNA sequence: TGTGCCAGCAGCCAACATCTAGGACAGGGCCCCTCTGGGGCCAACGTCCTGACTTTC.